One sample yielded the 14 T cell receptor beta chains listed below, sequenced in a study of blood T cell repertoires in COVID-19. Clones were read by immunoSEQ multiplex PCR, and TCRdb kept only the in-frame ones, dropping some. Counted here are roughly 320,000 clones, roughly 91% occurring once; the ten biggest clones make up roughly 1.9%. Sequencing was performed on peripheral blood. These receptors all stem from a woman in her 30s with COVID-19, enrolled during active disease.

The V gene is TRBV3-1 (or the pseudogene TRBV3-2), the J gene TRBJ1-2, with D unresolved. CDR3 length: 13 amino acids. V was clipped by 2 bases and J by 8 bases, with 12 bases between them. CDR1 and CDR2 from the germline V gene are LGHDT and YNNKEL (reference sequence). The chain's CDR3 is CASSQSRTRGYTF. CDR3 coding DNA: TGTGCCAGCAGCCAATCTCGGACTAGGGGCTACACCTTC.

This clone has a single count. The CDR3 DNA follows: TGTGCCAGCAGGGCAAACGTTGAGCCCCAGCATTTT. It specifies CASRANVEPQHF. The chain links TRBV6-6 to TRBJ1-5; no definite D call. The CDR3 covers 12 residues. Deletions cut 6 bases from V and 8 bases from J, with 11 bases between. Germline CDR1 is MNHNY and CDR2 is SVGAGI (reference sequence).

The V gene is TRBV28, the J gene TRBJ1-3; TRBD1 aligns across 7 bases. The junction had 7 bases not matched to a gene; V was cut back by 5 bases and J by 0 bases. The CDR3 spans 16 residues. CDR1 is MDHEN and CDR2 is SYDVKM in the germline V gene. The CDR3 DNA reads as TGTGCCAGCAGTCCTACAGGGGCCAGCTCTGGAAACACCATATATTTT. It specifies CASSPTGASSGNTIYF.

The chain recombines TRBV2 with TRBJ1-1; D possibly corresponds to TRBD1 (5 bases). The germline V gene encodes CDR1 SNHLY and CDR2 FYNNEI. This CDR3 is 15 amino acids long. V was clipped by 6 bases and J by 1 base, with 15 bases between them. CDR3 residues: CASSWQGMENTEAFF. The CDR3 DNA follows: TGTGCCAGCAGCTGGCAGGGCATGGAGAACACTGAAGCTTTCTTT.

The CDR3 loop reads CASSQDRSYEQYF. CDR3 coding DNA: TGTGCCAGCAGCCAGGACAGGAGCTACGAGCAGTACTTC. The chain carries TRBV7-8 and TRBJ2-7; TRBD1 agrees at 7 bases. V was clipped by 5 bases and J by 3 bases; unmatched bases: 4. From germline, CDR1 is SGHVS and CDR2 FQNEAQ. CDR3 length equals 13 residues.

This chain links TRBV19 with TRBJ2-2, with 7 bases identical to TRBD2. Germline-derived CDR1 and CDR2 are LNHDA and SQIVND (reference sequence). The CDR3 loop spans 14 amino acids. With V trimmed by 2 bases and J by 4 bases, 1 base remained unmatched. The CDR3: CASSITGGTGELFF. The CDR3 DNA is TGTGCCAGTAGTATAACGGGGGGCACCGGGGAGCTGTTTTTT.

The J gene is TRBJ2-1, the V gene TRBV10-1, with TRBD1 matching over 9 bases. The V gene's germline CDR1 is WNHNN and CDR2 SYGVQD (reference sequence). V lost 4 bases, J lost 7 bases, and 5 bases stayed unmatched. The CDR3 extends over 14 amino acids. The CDR3 sequence: CASSGGTGRNEQFF. CDR3 coding DNA: TGCGCCAGCAGTGGAGGGACAGGGAGAAATGAGCAGTTCTTC.

V gene TRBV18 combines with J gene TRBJ2-3, with 10 bases lining up with TRBD2. After removal of 5 bases from V and 2 bases from J, the junction contained 4 bases not matched to a gene. The germline V gene encodes CDR1 KGHSH and CDR2 LQKENI. This CDR3 is 15 amino acids long. This CDR3 is CASSSLAGATDTQYF. The CDR3 DNA reads TGTGCCAGCTCATCCCTAGCGGGGGCCACAGATACGCAGTATTTT.

V usage is TRBV11-2 and J usage is TRBJ2-5, with 7 bases fitting TRBD2. The germline CDR1 and CDR2 sequences are SGHAT and FQNNGV. The CDR3 totals 15 residues. V gave up 5 bases and J gave up 6 bases; unmatched junction bases: 12. CDR3 sequence: CASSPPGGYGKTQYF. The CDR3, as DNA: TGTGCCAGCAGCCCCCCCGGGGGGTATGGAAAGACCCAGTACTTC.

The rearrangement links TRBV2 to TRBJ1-5, with D unresolved. The CDR3 consists of 15 residues. Between the trimmed V and J ends, which lost 6 bases and 4 bases, there was a span of 16 bases. Germline V gene data show CDR1 as SNHLY and CDR2 as FYNNEI. The CDR3 nucleotides are TGTGCCAGCAGGCTGGAGAGGGCCCGTAATCAGCCCCAGCATTTT. It encodes CASRLERARNQPQHF.

J is TRBJ1-2 and V is TRBV18, with TRBD1 matching over 9 bases. The V gene end was trimmed by 0 bases and the J gene end by 4 bases; junction bases not matched to a gene: 6. The CDR3 extends over 16 amino acids. The germline gives CDR1 KGHSH, CDR2 LQKENI. The CDR3 spells CASSPPGTGILYGYTF. For the CDR3, the DNA is TGTGCCAGCTCACCACCCGGGACAGGGATCCTCTATGGCTACACCTTC.

This sequence joins TRBV9 and TRBJ1-2; no clear D gene. CDR1 is SGDLS and CDR2 is YYNGEE in the germline V gene. CDR3 length equals 16 residues. V lost 3 bases and J 3 bases, leaving 18 bases between the germline ends. The DNA of the CDR3 is TGTGCCAGCAGCGCCCCCGCCGGTTTTTACGACTATGGCTACACCTTC. It yields the protein CASSAPAGFYDYGYTF.

Written as DNA, the CDR3 is TGTGCCAGCAGTTTGGTGCCGAACTATCAGCCCCAGCATTTT. Amino acids: CASSLVPNYQPQHF. The chain has TRBV27 and TRBJ1-5; D call uncertain. The CDR3 length is 14 residues. Germline V gene data show CDR1 as MNHEY and CDR2 as SMNVEV (reference sequence). V lost 3 bases and J 5 bases, leaving 11 bases between the germline ends.

The chain combines TRBV7-2 with TRBJ2-5, with D tentatively TRBD2 (7 bases). V shed 3 bases and J shed 5 bases, with 16 bases lying between them. The germline CDR1 and CDR2 sequences are SGHTA and FQGNSA. CDR3 length equals 15 residues. In DNA form, the CDR3 reads TGTGCCAGCAGCTTTCGAGGGGGGGCCGAGGAGACCCAGTACTTC. Amino acid sequence: CASSFRGGAEETQYF.